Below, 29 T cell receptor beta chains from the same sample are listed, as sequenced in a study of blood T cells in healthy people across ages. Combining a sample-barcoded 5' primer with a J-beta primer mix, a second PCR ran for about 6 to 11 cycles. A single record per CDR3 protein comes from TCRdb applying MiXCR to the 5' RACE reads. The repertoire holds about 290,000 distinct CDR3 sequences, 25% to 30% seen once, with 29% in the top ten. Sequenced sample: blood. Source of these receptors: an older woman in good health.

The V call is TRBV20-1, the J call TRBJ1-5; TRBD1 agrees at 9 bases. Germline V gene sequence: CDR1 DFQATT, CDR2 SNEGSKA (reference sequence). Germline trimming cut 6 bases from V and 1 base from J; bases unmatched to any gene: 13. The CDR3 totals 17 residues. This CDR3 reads CSASAPTGGISNQPQHF. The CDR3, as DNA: TGCAGTGCCAGTGCCCCGACAGGGGGTATAAGCAATCAGCCCCAGCATTTT.

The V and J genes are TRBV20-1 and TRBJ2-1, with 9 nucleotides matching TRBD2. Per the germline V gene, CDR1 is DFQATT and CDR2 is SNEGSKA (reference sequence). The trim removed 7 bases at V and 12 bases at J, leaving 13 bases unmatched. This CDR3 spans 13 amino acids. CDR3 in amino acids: CSGEGVAGVGQFF. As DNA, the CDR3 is TGCAGTGGAGAGGGGGTAGCGGGAGTCGGGCAGTTCTTC.

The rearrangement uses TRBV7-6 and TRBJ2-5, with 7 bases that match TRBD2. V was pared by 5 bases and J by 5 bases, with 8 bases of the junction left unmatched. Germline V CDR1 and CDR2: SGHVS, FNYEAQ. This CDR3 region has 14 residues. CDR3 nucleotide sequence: TGTGCCAGCAGCCTAACGGCGGGGGTGGAGACCCAGTACTTC. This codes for CASSLTAGVETQYF.

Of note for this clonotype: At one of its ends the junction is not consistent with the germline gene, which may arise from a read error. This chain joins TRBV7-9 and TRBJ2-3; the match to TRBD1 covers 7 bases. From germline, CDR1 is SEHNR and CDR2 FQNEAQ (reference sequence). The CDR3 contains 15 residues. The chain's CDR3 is CASSPGTDDTDTQYF. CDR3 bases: TGTGCCAGCAGCCCAGGGACAGACGACACAGATACGCAGTACTTT.

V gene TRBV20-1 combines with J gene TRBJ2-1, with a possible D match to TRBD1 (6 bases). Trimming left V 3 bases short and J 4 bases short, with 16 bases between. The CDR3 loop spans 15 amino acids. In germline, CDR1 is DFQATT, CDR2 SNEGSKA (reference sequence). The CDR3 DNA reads TGCAGTGCTAGTTCTGGGACACAGAAATACAATGAGCAGTTCTTC. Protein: CSASSGTQKYNEQFF.

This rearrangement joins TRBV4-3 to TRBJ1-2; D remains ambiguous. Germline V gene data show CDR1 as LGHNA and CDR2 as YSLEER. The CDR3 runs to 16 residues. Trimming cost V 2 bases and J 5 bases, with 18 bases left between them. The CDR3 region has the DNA TGCGCCAGCAGCCAAACGTATGCACAGTTCCTTTATGGCTACACCTTC. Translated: CASSQTYAQFLYGYTF.

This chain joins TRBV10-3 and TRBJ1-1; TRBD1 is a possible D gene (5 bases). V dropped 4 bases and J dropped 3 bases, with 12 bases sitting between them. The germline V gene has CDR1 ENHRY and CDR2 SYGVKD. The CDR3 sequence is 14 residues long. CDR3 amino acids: CAISAWGEDTEAFF. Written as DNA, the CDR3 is TGTGCCATCAGTGCTTGGGGGGAAGACACTGAAGCTTTCTTT.

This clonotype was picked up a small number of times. CDR3 in amino acids: CASSQEPLRGANYGYTF. The CDR3 DNA reads TGTGCCAGCAGCCAAGAACCCTTACGGGGAGCTAACTATGGCTACACCTTC. The chain is built from TRBV4-2 and TRBJ1-2; no definite D call. Germline V gene lookup returns CDR1 LGHNA and CDR2 YNFKEQ. This CDR3 contains 17 residues. Trimming removed 0 bases at V and 0 bases at J, with 14 bases between.

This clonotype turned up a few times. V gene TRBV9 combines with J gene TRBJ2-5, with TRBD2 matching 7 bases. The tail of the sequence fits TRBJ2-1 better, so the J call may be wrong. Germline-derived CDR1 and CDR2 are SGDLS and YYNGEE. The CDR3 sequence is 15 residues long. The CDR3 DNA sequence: TGTGCCAGCAGCGCCGCGGGAGAGACGCGGAATGAGCAGTTCTTC. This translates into CASSAAGETRNEQFF.

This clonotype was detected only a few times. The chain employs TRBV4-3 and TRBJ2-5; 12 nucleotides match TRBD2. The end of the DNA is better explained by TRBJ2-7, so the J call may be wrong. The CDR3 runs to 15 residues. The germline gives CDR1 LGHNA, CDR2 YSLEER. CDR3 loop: CASSLTTSGRYEQYF. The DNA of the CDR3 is TGCGCCAGCAGCCTTACTACTAGCGGGAGGTACGAGCAGTACTTC.

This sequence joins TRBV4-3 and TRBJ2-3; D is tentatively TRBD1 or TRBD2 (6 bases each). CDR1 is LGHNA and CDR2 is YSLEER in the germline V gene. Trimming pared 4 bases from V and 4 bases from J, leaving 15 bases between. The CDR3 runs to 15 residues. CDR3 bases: TGCGCCAGCAGCCCTAGGGGGGTTGGCGCAGATACGCAGTATTTT. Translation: CASSPRGVGADTQYF.

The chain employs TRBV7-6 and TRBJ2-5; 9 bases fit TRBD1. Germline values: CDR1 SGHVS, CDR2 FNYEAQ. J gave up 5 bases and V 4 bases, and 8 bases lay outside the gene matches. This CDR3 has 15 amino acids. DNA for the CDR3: TGTGCCAGCAGCTCCGGGACAGGGAAGATGGAGACCCAGTACTTC. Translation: CASSSGTGKMETQYF.

The DNA of the CDR3 is TGCAGTGCCAAAGGTGGGACGGCTGCAACTAATGAAAAACTGTTTTTT. It codes for CSAKGGTAATNEKLFF. The chain has TRBV20-1 and TRBJ1-4, with D possibly matching TRBD1 (5 bases). This CDR3 spans 16 amino acids. V lost 6 bases, J lost 0 bases, and 17 bases lay in between. The germline CDR1 and CDR2 sequences are DFQATT and SNEGSKA (reference sequence).

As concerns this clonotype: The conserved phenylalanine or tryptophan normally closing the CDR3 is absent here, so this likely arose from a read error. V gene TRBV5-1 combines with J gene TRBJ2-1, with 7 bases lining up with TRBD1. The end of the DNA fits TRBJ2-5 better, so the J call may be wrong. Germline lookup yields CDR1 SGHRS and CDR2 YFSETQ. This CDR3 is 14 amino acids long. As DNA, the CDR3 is TGCGCCAGCAGTTTACAGGGGAAGTTCGAGGCCCAGTACTCC. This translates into CASSLQGKFEAQYS.

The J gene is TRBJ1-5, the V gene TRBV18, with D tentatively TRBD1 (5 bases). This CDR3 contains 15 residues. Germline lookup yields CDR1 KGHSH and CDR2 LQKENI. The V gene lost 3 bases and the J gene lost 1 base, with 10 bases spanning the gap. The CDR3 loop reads CASSPGRLSNQPQHF. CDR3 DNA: TGTGCCAGCTCACCGGGACGGTTGAGCAATCAGCCCCAGCATTTT.

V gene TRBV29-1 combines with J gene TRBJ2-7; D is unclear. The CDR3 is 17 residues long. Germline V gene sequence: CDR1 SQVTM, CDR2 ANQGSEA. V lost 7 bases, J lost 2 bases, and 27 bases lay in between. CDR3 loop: CSAAGPTTDYPTYEQYF. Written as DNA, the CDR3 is TGCAGCGCTGCTGGTCCGACGACGGATTACCCCACCTACGAGCAGTACTTC.

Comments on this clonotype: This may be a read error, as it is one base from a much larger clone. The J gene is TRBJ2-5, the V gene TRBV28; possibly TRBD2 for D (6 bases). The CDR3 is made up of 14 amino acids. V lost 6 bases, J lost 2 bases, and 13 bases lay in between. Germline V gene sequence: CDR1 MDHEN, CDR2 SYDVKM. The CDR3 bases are TGTGCCAGCAGCCTCACGGCGGGACAAGAGACCCAGTACTTC. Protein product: CASSLTAGQETQYF.

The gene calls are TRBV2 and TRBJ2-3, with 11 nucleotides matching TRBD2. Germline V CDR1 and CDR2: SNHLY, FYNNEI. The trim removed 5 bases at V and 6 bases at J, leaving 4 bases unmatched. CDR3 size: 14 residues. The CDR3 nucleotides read TGTGCCAGCAGTACACTAGCGGGAGCCGATACGCAGTATTTT. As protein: CASSTLAGADTQYF.

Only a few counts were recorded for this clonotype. The CDR3, as DNA: TGTGCCAGCAGCCCACAGGGTGGTCCCGAAAAACTGTTTTTT. Protein product: CASSPQGGPEKLFF. The V gene is TRBV28, the J gene TRBJ1-4; D possibly corresponds to TRBD1 (6 bases). The V end lost 6 bases, the J end lost 8 bases, and 16 bases lay between the germline ends. CDR3 length: 14 residues. Looked up from germline, CDR1 is MDHEN and CDR2 is SYDVKM.

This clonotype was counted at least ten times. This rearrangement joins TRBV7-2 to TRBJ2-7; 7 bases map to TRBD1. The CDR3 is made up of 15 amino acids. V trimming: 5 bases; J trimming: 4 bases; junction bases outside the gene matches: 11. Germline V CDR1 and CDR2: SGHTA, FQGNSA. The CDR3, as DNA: TGTGCCAGCAGCAAACAGGGGATCGGTCAGTACGAGCAGTACTTC. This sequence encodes CASSKQGIGQYEQYF.

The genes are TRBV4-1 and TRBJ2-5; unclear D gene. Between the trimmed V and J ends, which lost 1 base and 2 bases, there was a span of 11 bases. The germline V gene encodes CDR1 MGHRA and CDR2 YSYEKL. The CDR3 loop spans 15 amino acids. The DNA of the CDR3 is TGCGCCAGCAGCCAAGGGTTTGGGCAGCAAGAGACCCAGTACTTC. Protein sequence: CASSQGFGQQETQYF.

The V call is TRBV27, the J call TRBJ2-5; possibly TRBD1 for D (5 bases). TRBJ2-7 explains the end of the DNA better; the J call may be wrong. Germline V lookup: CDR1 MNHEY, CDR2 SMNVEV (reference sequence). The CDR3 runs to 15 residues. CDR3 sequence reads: CASSLSTVGDYEQYF. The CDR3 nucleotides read TGTGCCAGCAGTTTATCGACCGTAGGGGACTACGAGCAGTACTTC.

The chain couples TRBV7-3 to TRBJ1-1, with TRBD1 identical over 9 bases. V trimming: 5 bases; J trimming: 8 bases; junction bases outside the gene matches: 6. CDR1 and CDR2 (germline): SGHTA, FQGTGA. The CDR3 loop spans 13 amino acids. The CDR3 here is CASSNTGGGEAFF. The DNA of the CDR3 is TGTGCCAGCAGCAATACAGGGGGCGGGGAAGCTTTCTTT.

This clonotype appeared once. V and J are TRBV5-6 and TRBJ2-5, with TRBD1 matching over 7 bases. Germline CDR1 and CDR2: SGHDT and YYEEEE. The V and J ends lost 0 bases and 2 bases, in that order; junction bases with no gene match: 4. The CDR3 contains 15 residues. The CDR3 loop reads CASSLGGQKQETQYF. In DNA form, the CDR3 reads TGTGCCAGCAGCTTGGGGGGACAGAAACAAGAGACCCAGTACTTC.

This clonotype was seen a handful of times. The CDR3 is CASSGGDTGELFF. The CDR3 DNA reads as TGTGCCAGCAGTGGAGGTGACACCGGGGAGCTGTTTTTT. V usage is TRBV6-4 and J usage is TRBJ2-2; D is uncertain. V was clipped by 4 bases and J by 3 bases, with 6 bases between them. Germline V gives CDR1 MRHNA, CDR2 SNTAGT. This CDR3 is 13 amino acids long.

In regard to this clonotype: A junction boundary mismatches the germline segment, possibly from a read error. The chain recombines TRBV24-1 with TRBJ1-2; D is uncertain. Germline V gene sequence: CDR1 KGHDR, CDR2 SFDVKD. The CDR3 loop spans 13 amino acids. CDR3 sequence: CATSDQPNYGCTF. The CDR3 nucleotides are TGTGCCACCAGTGACCAGCCGAATTATGGCTGCACCTTC.

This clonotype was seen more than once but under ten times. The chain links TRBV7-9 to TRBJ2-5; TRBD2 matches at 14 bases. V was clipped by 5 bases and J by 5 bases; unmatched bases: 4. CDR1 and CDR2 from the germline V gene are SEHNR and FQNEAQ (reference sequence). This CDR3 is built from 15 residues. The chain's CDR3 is CASSIGTSGSETQYF. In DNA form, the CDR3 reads TGTGCCAGCAGCATCGGGACTAGCGGGAGTGAGACCCAGTACTTC.

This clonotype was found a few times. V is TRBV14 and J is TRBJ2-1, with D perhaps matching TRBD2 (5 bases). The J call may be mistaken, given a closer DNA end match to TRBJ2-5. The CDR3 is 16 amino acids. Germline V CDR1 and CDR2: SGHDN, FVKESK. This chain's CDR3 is CASSQEGGLPQETQYF. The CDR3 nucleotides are TGTGCCAGCAGCCAAGAAGGTGGACTCCCGCAAGAGACCCAGTACTTC.

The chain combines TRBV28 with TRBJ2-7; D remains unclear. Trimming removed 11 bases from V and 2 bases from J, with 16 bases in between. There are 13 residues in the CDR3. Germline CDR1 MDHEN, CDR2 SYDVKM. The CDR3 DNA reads TGTGCCGGCGGCCTGGGTGCAACCTACGAGCAGTACTTC. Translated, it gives CAGGLGATYEQYF.